The 30 T cell receptor beta chains below come from one sample, sequenced in a study of shared clonotypes between healthy human individuals. Data came from immunoSEQ multiplex PCR; TCRdb stores just in-frame clones and leaves some out. The data hold some 2.4 million clones, with approximately 94% observed a single time. The sample consisted of naive CD4+ T cells from PBMCs. Documented subset: CD45RA+ positively selected. These receptors were taken from a man aged 18 to 29 in good health. Some clones in this sample may be carry-over from other donors' samples.

CDR3 in amino acids: CASSFRGIGKNIQYF. Here the CDR3 DNA reads TGTGCCAGCAGTTTCCGGGGGATCGGCAAAAACATTCAGTACTTC. The V call is TRBV28, the J call TRBJ2-4; TRBD2 is a possible D gene (6 bases). CDR1 is MDHEN and CDR2 is SYDVKM in the germline V gene. Trimming left V 3 bases short and J 3 bases short, with 12 bases between. CDR3 size: 15 residues.

The V and J genes are TRBV14 and TRBJ2-2; D gene unclear. Trimming took off 1 base at V and 3 bases at J, with 6 bases between the two ends. Germline CDR1 is SGHDN and CDR2 is FVKESK. The CDR3 sequence is 14 residues long. CDR3 in amino acids: CASSQGKYTGELFF. CDR3 coding DNA: TGTGCCAGCAGCCAAGGAAAGTACACCGGGGAGCTGTTTTTT.

The chain couples TRBV19 to TRBJ1-4; possible D gene TRBD1, 5 bases. V lost 5 bases, J lost 6 bases, and 16 bases lay in between. The length of the CDR3 is 15 residues. Germline V lookup: CDR1 LNHDA, CDR2 SQIVND (reference sequence). CDR3 sequence: CASSPTRGRYEKLFF. CDR3 bases: TGTGCCAGTAGTCCCACCCGGGGCAGGTATGAAAAACTGTTTTTT.

The V and J genes are TRBV6-4 and TRBJ1-2; D gene unclear. The CDR3 has 15 residues. Trimming took 8 bases from V and 0 from J, leaving 16 bases between them. The germline CDR1 and CDR2 sequences are MRHNA and SNTAGT. CDR3 sequence (DNA): TGTGCCAGCGCGGGCCATTCGGTACCTAACTATGGCTACACCTTC. It encodes CASAGHSVPNYGYTF.

CDR3 sequence: CASSQPGWGDGYTF. CDR3 DNA: TGTGCCAGCAGCCAGCCGGGCTGGGGCGATGGCTACACCTTC. The rearrangement uses TRBV7-3 and TRBJ1-2; D might be TRBD1 (5 bases). Germline lookup yields CDR1 SGHTA and CDR2 FQGTGA. This CDR3 has 14 amino acids. V lost 5 bases, J lost 6 bases, and 16 bases lay in between.

This rearrangement joins TRBV9 to TRBJ2-2; TRBD2 matches 8 bases. The CDR3 runs to 16 residues. Germline V gene sequence: CDR1 SGDLS, CDR2 YYNGEE. Trimming took 0 bases from V and 5 from J; bases not matched to a gene: 6. The CDR3 sequence is CASSVASGGGTGELFF. The CDR3 coding sequence is TGTGCCAGCAGCGTAGCTTCGGGAGGGGGGACCGGGGAGCTGTTTTTT.

This chain connects TRBV19 to TRBJ1-2; no clear D gene. CDR3 length: 12 residues. Per the germline V gene, CDR1 is LNHDA and CDR2 is SQIVND (reference sequence). V was cut by 7 bases and J by 6 bases, with 12 bases left in between. The CDR3 region is CASTRPFDGYTF. The CDR3 DNA follows: TGTGCCAGTACGCGGCCGTTTGATGGCTACACCTTC. Supplemented by reference TRBV19 and TRBJ1-2, the full variable domain reads DGGITQSPKYLFRKEGQNVTLSCEQNLNHDAMYWYRQDPGQGLRLIYYSQIVNDFQKGDIAEGYSVSREKKESFPLTVTSAQKNPTAFYLCASTRPFDGYTFGSGTRLTVV.

V is TRBV11-3 and J is TRBJ2-7, with D perhaps matching TRBD2 (7 bases). The ends were cut back, 5 bases at V and 5 bases at J, with 16 bases in the middle. The CDR3 is 14 amino acids. CDR1 is SGHNT, CDR2 YENEEA, per germline. CDR3 amino acids: CASSPTRGDNEQYF. The CDR3, as DNA: TGTGCCAGCAGCCCCACCCGGGGGGACAACGAGCAGTACTTC.

CDR3 in amino acids: CASSPTGGAANIYNEQFF. The CDR3 DNA is TGTGCCAGCTCACCGACGGGAGGGGCGGCAAACATATACAATGAGCAGTTCTTC. V is TRBV18 and J is TRBJ2-1; 8 bases are a match to TRBD2. The germline gives CDR1 KGHSH, CDR2 LQKENI. The CDR3 runs to 18 residues. The V and J ends lost 3 bases and 4 bases, in that order; junction bases with no gene match: 14.

The genes are TRBV6-1 and TRBJ1-1; TRBD1 matches at 8 bases. The germline gives CDR1 MNHNS, CDR2 SASEGT. There are 13 residues in the CDR3. V lost 5 bases, J lost 7 bases, and 6 bases stayed unmatched. The CDR3 reads CASSLQGADEAFF. CDR3 nucleotides: TGTGCCAGCAGTCTTCAGGGGGCTGATGAAGCTTTCTTT.

The chain combines TRBV25-1 with TRBJ2-2; the D is unclear. The CDR3 runs to 13 residues. The V end was cut by 6 bases, the J end by 2 bases, with 7 bases between. CDR1 and CDR2 from the germline V gene are MGHDK and SYGVNS. CDR3 loop: CASRVSNTGELFF. The CDR3 DNA is TGTGCCAGCAGGGTATCCAACACCGGGGAGCTGTTTTTT.

The chain uses TRBV6-1 and TRBJ2-7; a possible D gene is TRBD1 (6 bases). Trimming stripped 1 base from V and 6 bases from J, with 19 bases between. The germline CDR1 and CDR2 sequences are MNHNS and SASEGT. The CDR3 covers 16 residues. The CDR3 protein is CASSEVGATSPAEQYF. The CDR3 nucleotides are TGTGCCAGCAGTGAAGTGGGGGCCACATCCCCAGCCGAGCAGTACTTC.

The chain couples TRBV9 to TRBJ2-4; D gene unclear. This CDR3 region has 17 residues. Germline V CDR1 and CDR2: SGDLS, YYNGEE. Trimming removed 3 bases from V and 0 bases from J, with 16 bases in between. The CDR3 sequence: CASSASPDGLAKNIQYF. The CDR3 bases are TGTGCCAGCAGCGCTAGTCCGGACGGATTAGCCAAAAACATTCAGTACTTC.

The rearrangement uses TRBV9 and TRBJ2-5, with 8 bases fitting TRBD1. This CDR3 has 14 residues. J was trimmed by 4 bases and V by 3 bases; bases with no gene match: 5. Per the germline V gene, CDR1 is SGDLS and CDR2 is YYNGEE. CDR3 sequence: CASSGSDRGETQYF. The CDR3 DNA reads TGTGCCAGCAGCGGGTCCGACAGGGGAGAGACCCAGTACTTC.

V and J are TRBV4-2 and TRBJ2-7; TRBD1 matches 7 bases. Trimming at V came to 4 bases and at J to 4 bases, leaving 7 bases not matched to a gene. CDR1 LGHNA and CDR2 YNFKEQ come from the germline V gene. The CDR3 consists of 14 residues. CDR3 nucleotide sequence: TGTGCCAGCAGCCCCAAGCGGACAGGTTACGAGCAGTACTTC. Translation gives CASSPKRTGYEQYF.

Comment on this clone: Other DNA sequences in the same sample also yield this CDR3. This chain connects TRBV28 to TRBJ2-7; D possibly corresponds to TRBD1 (6 bases). The CDR3 consists of 13 residues. In germline, CDR1 is MDHEN, CDR2 SYDVKM. Trimming shortened V by 6 bases and J by 2 bases, and 11 bases separated the two germline ends. The CDR3: CASRTGGAYEQYF. The CDR3 DNA is TGTGCCAGCAGGACAGGTGGGGCCTACGAGCAGTACTTC.

The chain couples TRBV2 to TRBJ2-7, with 7 nucleotides matching TRBD2. CDR1 and CDR2 from the germline V gene are SNHLY and FYNNEI. This CDR3 is built from 15 residues. The V and J ends lost 6 bases and 0 bases, in that order; junction bases with no gene match: 8. CDR3 amino acids: CASSPSGDPSYEQYF. The CDR3, as DNA: TGTGCCAGCAGCCCGAGCGGGGACCCCTCCTACGAGCAGTACTTC.

V gene TRBV19 combines with J gene TRBJ2-2; D gene unclear. The V gene's germline CDR1 is LNHDA and CDR2 SQIVND (reference sequence). V lost 3 bases, J lost 7 bases, and 6 bases lay in between. CDR3 size: 12 residues. The CDR3 nucleotides read TGTGCCAGTAGTATGCCCGTCGGGGAGCTGTTTTTT. Translating gives CASSMPVGELFF.

V gene TRBV7-3 combines with J gene TRBJ1-5; D is unresolved. The CDR3 covers 13 residues. Deletions cut 0 bases from V and 6 bases from J, with 6 bases between. Looked up from germline, CDR1 is SGHTA and CDR2 is FQGTGA. The CDR3 region has the DNA TGTGCCAGCAGCTTAACAAGGTTTCAGCCCCAGCATTTT. Translating gives CASSLTRFQPQHF.

This rearrangement joins TRBV20-1 to TRBJ2-7, with a possible D match to TRBD1 (5 bases). The germline V gene encodes CDR1 DFQATT and CDR2 SNEGSKA (reference sequence). V lost 7 bases and J 6 bases, leaving 13 bases between the germline ends. This CDR3 has 11 amino acids. The CDR3 sequence: CSVGQAFEQYF. The CDR3 DNA reads TGCAGTGTGGGGCAGGCCTTCGAGCAGTACTTC.

The CDR3 protein is CASSLNQDTQYF. The DNA of the CDR3 is TGTGCCAGCAGCTTAAATCAAGATACGCAGTATTTT. This chain links TRBV7-3 with TRBJ2-3; D is unclear. The length of the CDR3 is 12 residues. The V and J ends lost 1 base and 5 bases respectively, with 4 bases between them. Germline CDR1 SGHTA, CDR2 FQGTGA.

CDR3 loop: CASSLVLKGQEKITGELFF. The CDR3 region has the DNA TGTGCCAGCAGCTTAGTCCTTAAGGGACAGGAAAAGATCACCGGGGAGCTGTTTTTT. The gene calls are TRBV7-9 and TRBJ2-2; 8 bases match TRBD1. CDR3 length equals 19 residues. Trimming took 1 base from V and 4 from J; bases not matched to a gene: 14. In germline, CDR1 is SEHNR, CDR2 FQNEAQ (reference sequence).

The chain couples TRBV29-1 to TRBJ1-2, with 7 bases matching TRBD1. This CDR3 spans 16 amino acids. With V trimmed by 6 bases and J by 8 bases, 21 bases remained unmatched. Germline CDR1 is SQVTM and CDR2 is ANQGSEA. The CDR3 region has the DNA TGCAGCGTCACTCCACCGCAGGGGGGACGCCTCCTGGGCTACACCTTC. Residues: CSVTPPQGGRLLGYTF.

This clone was seen a single time. Other DNA variants within this sample encode the same CDR3. The chain is built from TRBV28 and TRBJ2-7, with D unclear. Per germline, CDR1 MDHEN and CDR2 SYDVKM. The CDR3 is made up of 12 amino acids. V lost 4 bases and J 3 bases, leaving 7 bases between the germline ends. Here the CDR3 reads CASSSVLYEQYF. In DNA, the CDR3 is TGTGCCAGCAGTTCTGTCCTCTACGAGCAGTACTTC.

The chain joins TRBV7-2 to TRBJ2-5; 13 nucleotides line up with TRBD2. J was trimmed by 5 bases and V by 0 bases; bases with no gene match: 6. Germline V gene sequence: CDR1 SGHTA, CDR2 FQGNSA. CDR3 length: 17 amino acids. CDR3 coding DNA: TGTGCCAGCAGCTTAGCTGGACTAGCGGGAGATGGGGAGACCCAGTACTTC. Protein product: CASSLAGLAGDGETQYF.

This chain links TRBV6-5 with TRBJ2-7; 13 bases match TRBD2. The germline V gene has CDR1 MNHEY and CDR2 SVGAGI. The CDR3 loop spans 15 amino acids. V trimming: 7 bases; J trimming: 2 bases; junction bases outside the gene matches: 5. CDR3 DNA: TGTGCCAGCAACGCGGGACTAGCGGGAACCTACGAGCAGTACTTC. It codes for CASNAGLAGTYEQYF.

This chain joins TRBV10-3 and TRBJ1-3; tentatively, D is TRBD1 (5 bases). CDR1 and CDR2 from the germline V gene are ENHRY and SYGVKD. The CDR3 is made up of 13 amino acids. Trimming took 7 bases from V and 8 from J, leaving 15 bases between them. CDR3 DNA sequence: TGTGCCATCAACTCTCGAGGGGCGGACACCATATATTTT. As protein: CAINSRGADTIYF.

This clone was seen a few times. This rearrangement joins TRBV25-1 to TRBJ1-1; D possibly corresponds to TRBD1 (5 bases). This CDR3 region has 13 residues. The germline V gene encodes CDR1 MGHDK and CDR2 SYGVNS. V lost 1 base, J lost 9 bases, and 12 bases lay in between. The DNA of the CDR3 is TGTGCCAGCAGTGAATTTCACGGGACGAAAGCTTTCTTT. This sequence encodes CASSEFHGTKAFF.

The rearrangement links TRBV7-9 to TRBJ2-5, with D unresolved. Germline assignment: CDR1 SEHNR and CDR2 FQNEAQ (reference sequence). CDR3 size: 14 residues. V lost 1 base to trimming and J lost 5 bases, with 11 bases between them. The CDR3 DNA reads as TGTGCCAGCAGCTTAGTGGTGGGGATGGAGACCCAGTACTTC. The encoded protein is CASSLVVGMETQYF.

The rearrangement links TRBV18 to TRBJ1-1; D unresolved. This CDR3 has 15 residues. CDR1 is KGHSH, CDR2 LQKENI, per germline. Trimming pared 2 bases from V and 0 bases from J, leaving 10 bases between. CDR3 in amino acids: CASSPYGSMNTEAFF. In nucleotides, the CDR3 is TGTGCCAGCTCACCATATGGGTCAATGAACACTGAAGCTTTCTTT.